This entry concerns a single TCR beta chain. The antigen is undetermined. The PCR employed 60 Vbeta primers together with 13 Jbeta primers. Method: immunoSEQ multiplex PCR; TCRdb's copy keeps in-frame clones and lacks some. Among 200,000 to 250,000 clones listed, 80% to 85% were seen once. This sample is drawn from a study of cytomegalovirus exposure and HLA in healthy donors. CDR1 is SGHVS and CDR2 is FQNEAQ in the germline V gene. V was pared by 5 bases and J by 1 base, with 17 bases of the junction left unmatched. The CDR3 is 19 amino acids. Regarding the study as a whole: Whilst most TCR sequences proved rare, a subset of public TCRs occurred across many donors. Segments of the TCR beta V type were, in most cases, productive about 87% or about 30% of the time in an earlier analysis.

This clonotype originated in a middle-aged woman in good health and CMV-seronegative. The V call is TRBV7-8, the J call TRBJ2-1; 7 bases fit TRBD2. The sequenced material came from PBMCs. The CDR3 bases are TGTGCCAGCAGCCGTCTTAAGGAGCGGGAAAGCAAGTCCTACAATGAGCAGTTCTTC. Translation gives CASSRLKERESKSYNEQFF.